This is a list of T cell receptor beta chains from one sample in a study of blood T cell repertoires in COVID-19. Data came from immunoSEQ multiplex PCR; TCRdb stores just in-frame clones and leaves some out. This sample has 120,000 to 150,000 clones; roughly 90% occur once, and the top ten carry 2% to 2.5%. Sequencing was performed on peripheral blood. Receptors originate from a human donor in a cohort sampled during active COVID-19. CDR3s include the opening cysteine and the closing phenylalanine or tryptophan. Each record gives: CDR3 DNA, CDR3 protein, J gene, clone size, CDR3 length, V gene, D gene. The D gene is left open where the match is weak. A clone size is listed for some rows: how often the clone was seen (once, few, many), or a class if it is expanded.

TGTGCCAGCAGCGTAGGCGGAGCTGGTAGCGGGGGAGAGACCCAGTACTTC | CASSVGGAGSGGETQYF | TRBJ2-5 | NA | 17 | TRBV9 | TRBD2
TGCGCCAGCAGCATAGACAGGGCTAATTCACCCCTCCACTTT | CASSIDRANSPLHF | TRBJ1-6 | NA | 14 | TRBV5-1 | TRBD1
TGTGCCAGTAGTATAGGGGGAGGTGATAATTCACCCCTCCACTTT | CASSIGGGDNSPLHF | TRBJ1-6 | NA | 15 | TRBV19 | NA
TGTGCCAGCAGTTACAGGGGTGCTAATGAAAAACTGTTTTTT | CASSYRGANEKLFF | TRBJ1-4 | NA | 14 | TRBV27 | TRBD1
TGTGCCAGCAGCGTAGGTGGACAGGGGGCGACTAATGAAAAACTGTTTTTT | CASSVGGQGATNEKLFF | TRBJ1-4 | NA | 17 | TRBV9 | TRBD1
TGTGCCAGCAGCCAAGAGCCCCCGGGACAGGGAGGTTCCGAGCAGTACTTC | CASSQEPPGQGGSEQYF | TRBJ2-7 | NA | 17 | TRBV4-2 | TRBD1
TGCGCCAGCACGAGACTAGCGGGGGACAATGAGCAGTTCTTC | CASTRLAGDNEQFF | TRBJ2-1 | once | 14 | TRBV5-1 | TRBD2
TGTGCCGAGGGACAGGGGTTTACTTCACCCCTCCACTTT | CAEGQGFTSPLHF | TRBJ1-6 | NA | 13 | TRBV30 | TRBD1
TGTGCCAGCAGCTCCCGTTACACTGAAGCTTTCTTT | CASSSRYTEAFF | TRBJ1-1 | NA | 12 | TRBV27 | NA
TGTGCCAGCAGCCAAGTCTTTGCGGGGCAGGGAGGTGGAGATACGCAGTATTTT | CASSQVFAGQGGGDTQYF | TRBJ2-3 | NA | 18 | TRBV14 | NA
TGTGCCAGCAGTGACTCGGGACACATCACAGATACGCAGTATTTT | CASSDSGHITDTQYF | TRBJ2-3 | NA | 15 | TRBV6-4 | NA
TGTGCCTGGAGTGGCTCTAGCGGGAGGCCCCTCGCTACGCAGTATTTT | CAWSGSSGRPLATQYF | TRBJ2-3 | NA | 16 | TRBV30 | TRBD2
TGTGCCAGCAGTTTGGACTCTGGAATCACCGGGGAGCTGTTTTTT | CASSLDSGITGELFF | TRBJ2-2 | NA | 15 | TRBV28 | NA
TGTGCCAGCAGCCAAGGGGGGGGGTTCCAAGAGACCCAGTACTTC | CASSQGGGFQETQYF | TRBJ2-5 | NA | 15 | TRBV3-1/TRBV3-2 | TRBD2
TGTGCCAGCAGCCGTGACATGGATGGCTACACCTTC | CASSRDMDGYTF | TRBJ1-2 | NA | 12 | TRBV3-1/TRBV3-2 | NA
TGTGCCAGCAGCCTCCATGGTAGCGGGGGGGCCGTCTACAATGAGCAGTTCTTC | CASSLHGSGGAVYNEQFF | TRBJ2-1 | NA | 18 | TRBV28 | TRBD2
TGCGCCAGCAGCCAAATGGGACTAGCGGCGTACAATGAGCAGTTCTTC | CASSQMGLAAYNEQFF | TRBJ2-1 | NA | 16 | TRBV4-1 | TRBD2
TGCGCCAGCAGCCCCGGACTAGCGGGATCCTACAATGAGCAGTTCTTC | CASSPGLAGSYNEQFF | TRBJ2-1 | NA | 16 | TRBV5-1 | TRBD2
TGTGCCAGCAGCCGAGTGGCAGGGTCCTACGAGCAGTACTTC | CASSRVAGSYEQYF | TRBJ2-7 | NA | 14 | TRBV7-8 | NA
TGTGCCAGCAGTTTCATTGTCGGTCATACTGAAGCTTTCTTT | CASSFIVGHTEAFF | TRBJ1-1 | once | 14 | TRBV27 | NA
TGTGCCAGCAGCGAACGACTCGGGGATTTTGGCACTGAAGCTTTCTTT | CASSERLGDFGTEAFF | TRBJ1-1 | NA | 16 | TRBV7-2 | NA
TGTGCCAGCAGTGGGCTGGGGGCGCAATACAATGAGCAGTTCTTC | CASSGLGAQYNEQFF | TRBJ2-1 | few | 15 | TRBV2 | NA